Following are 5 T cell receptor beta chains from one sample sequenced in a study of blood T cell repertoires in COVID-19. Data came from immunoSEQ multiplex PCR; TCRdb stores just in-frame clones and leaves some out. The sample lists more than 400,000 clones; roughly nine tenths were seen once. The sample taken for sequencing was PBMCs or T cells enriched from blood (not recorded which). These receptors originate from a woman between 18 and 30 years old who had recovered from COVID-19.

This clone was found a few times. The rearrangement uses TRBV19 and TRBJ1-4, with 8 bases that match TRBD1. V dropped 8 bases and J dropped 4; count of bases not matched to a gene: 3. CDR1 and CDR2 (germline): LNHDA, SQIVND (reference sequence). The CDR3 is 13 amino acids. CDR3 sequence: CASAGGRNEKLFF. DNA of the CDR3: TGTGCCAGTGCAGGGGGCCGTAATGAAAAACTGTTTTTT.

The chain employs TRBV19 and TRBJ1-5; D is unclear. Trimming cost V 1 base and J 7 bases, with 17 bases left between them. Germline CDR1 and CDR2: LNHDA and SQIVND (reference sequence). The CDR3 covers 16 residues. The CDR3 protein is CASSIAARRGRQPQHF. The CDR3, as DNA: TGTGCCAGTAGTATAGCGGCACGGAGAGGGAGGCAGCCCCAGCATTTT.

This clone appeared a single time. The chain recombines TRBV25-1 with TRBJ2-5; the match to TRBD2 covers 8 bases. V shed 1 base and J 0 bases; nucleotides not matched to a gene: 4. The CDR3 extends over 16 amino acids. Germline assignment: CDR1 MGHDK and CDR2 SYGVNS. The CDR3, as DNA: TGTGCCAGCAGTGAATCGAGCGGGGGAGACCAAGAGACCCAGTACTTC. Its protein is CASSESSGGDQETQYF.

This chain joins TRBV18 and TRBJ2-7, with D perhaps TRBD2 (5 bases). The CDR3 contains 15 residues. Germline V lookup: CDR1 KGHSH, CDR2 LQKENI. Trimming removed 2 bases at V and 0 bases at J, with 11 bases between. The DNA of the CDR3 is TGTGCCAGCTCACCAGGAGGCTATCTCTCCTACGAGCAGTACTTC. As protein: CASSPGGYLSYEQYF.

The rearrangement joins TRBV5-1 to TRBJ2-5; 10 bases fit TRBD2. V lost 2 bases and J lost 2; bases outside the gene matches: 3. The CDR3 has 15 amino acids. From germline, CDR1 is SGHRS and CDR2 YFSETQ. CDR3 DNA sequence: TGCGCCAGCAGCTTTAGCGGGGGGAGGCAAGAGACCCAGTACTTC. It yields the protein CASSFSGGRQETQYF.